The source of this T cell receptor beta chain is a study of CDR3 diversity in severe acne. In regard to this clonotype: This may be a read error: a much more frequent sequence differs by one nucleotide.

This CDR3 region has 15 residues. Germline-derived CDR1 and CDR2 are SGHVS and FQNEAQ. TCRdb called the PCR reads again in MiXCR, with one record for every CDR3 protein. This sample has 79,000 or so distinct CDR3 sequences, with approximately 49% found just once. This TCR was sampled from a male donor with severe acne vulgaris. The genes are TRBV7-8 and TRBJ2-2, with D tentatively TRBD2 (6 bases). The source material was blood. The CDR3 DNA sequence: TGTGCCAGCACCTACCGGGAGAAGTTGGCCGGGGAGCTGCTTTTT. This codes for CASTYREKLAGELLF. The full variable domain, rest sourced from reference TRBV7-8 and TRBJ2-2, is GAGVSQSPRYKVAKRGQDVALRCDPISGHVSLFWYQQALGQGPEFLTYFQNEAQLDKSGLPSDRFFAERPEGSVSTLKIQRTQQEDSAVYLCASTYREKLAGELLFGEGSRLTVL.